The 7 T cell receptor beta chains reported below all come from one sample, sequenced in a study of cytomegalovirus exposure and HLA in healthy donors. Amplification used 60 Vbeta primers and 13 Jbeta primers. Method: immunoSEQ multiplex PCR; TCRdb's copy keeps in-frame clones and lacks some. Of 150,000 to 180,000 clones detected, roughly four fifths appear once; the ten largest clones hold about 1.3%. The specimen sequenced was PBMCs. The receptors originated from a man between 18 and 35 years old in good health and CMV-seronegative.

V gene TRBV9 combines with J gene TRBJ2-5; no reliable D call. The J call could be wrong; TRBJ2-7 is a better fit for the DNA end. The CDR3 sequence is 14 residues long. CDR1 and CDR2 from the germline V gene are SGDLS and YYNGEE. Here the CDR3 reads CASSLRVSSYEQYF. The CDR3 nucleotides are TGTGCCAGCAGCCTCCGGGTTAGCTCCTACGAGCAGTACTTC.

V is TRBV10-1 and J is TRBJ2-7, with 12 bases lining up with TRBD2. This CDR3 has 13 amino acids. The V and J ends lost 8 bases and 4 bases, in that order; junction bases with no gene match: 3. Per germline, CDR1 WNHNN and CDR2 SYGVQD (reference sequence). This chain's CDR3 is CASGGLAGYEQYF. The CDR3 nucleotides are TGCGCCAGCGGGGGACTAGCGGGTTACGAGCAGTACTTC.

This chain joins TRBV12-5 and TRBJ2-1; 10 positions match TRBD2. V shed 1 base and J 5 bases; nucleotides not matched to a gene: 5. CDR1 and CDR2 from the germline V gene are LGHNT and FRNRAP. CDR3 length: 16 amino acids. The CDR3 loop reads CASGLAVTSGNNEQFF. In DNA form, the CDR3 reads TGTGCTAGTGGTTTGGCGGTCACTAGCGGGAACAATGAGCAGTTCTTC.

The CDR3 loop is CASSTLAGDGTDTQYF. CDR3 nucleotides: TGCGCCAGCAGCACCCTAGCGGGAGATGGAACAGATACGCAGTATTTT. The chain links TRBV5-1 to TRBJ2-3, with TRBD2 matching over 10 bases. J was trimmed by 3 bases and V by 4 bases; bases with no gene match: 8. The CDR3 runs 16 residues. The germline V gene encodes CDR1 SGHRS and CDR2 YFSETQ.

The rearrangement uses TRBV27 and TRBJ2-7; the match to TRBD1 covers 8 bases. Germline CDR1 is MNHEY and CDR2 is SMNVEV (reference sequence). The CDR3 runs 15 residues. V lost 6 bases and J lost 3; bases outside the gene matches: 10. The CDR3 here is CASSPRQGNFYEQYF. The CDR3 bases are TGTGCCAGCAGCCCCCGACAGGGGAACTTCTACGAGCAGTACTTC.

The CDR3 loop reads CASRFTLAGGLQYF. CDR3 bases: TGTGCCAGCAGGTTCACACTAGCGGGAGGCTTGCAGTACTTC. V is TRBV27 and J is TRBJ2-7; TRBD2 matches at 12 bases. J lost 9 bases, V lost 6 bases, and 9 bases had no gene match. CDR1 and CDR2 (germline): MNHEY, SMNVEV (reference sequence). The CDR3 consists of 14 residues.

CDR3 in DNA: TGTGCCAGCAGCTCGTCCCCCAGGGGCAATGAGCAGTTCTTC. Its translation: CASSSSPRGNEQFF. The rearrangement uses TRBV5-5 and TRBJ2-1; TRBD1 is a possible D gene (6 bases). V shed 3 bases and J shed 6 bases, with 13 bases lying between them. From germline, CDR1 is SGHKS and CDR2 YYEKEE (reference sequence). This CDR3 contains 14 residues.